Below are 10 T cell receptor beta chains sequenced from a single sample in a study of Ad26.COV2.S vaccination and SARS-CoV-2 variants. Sequencing used immunoSEQ multiplex PCR; TCRdb keeps in-frame clones, though not all of them. The sample shows some 320,000 clones, just under 85% of them seen only once. Treatment indicated: approximately 18 received Ad26.COV2.S at low or high dose, single or two shots; roughly 5 received placebo; per-sample allocation not given. The investigators took samples on day 63 after the first vaccine or placebo injection. This specimen was peripheral blood, taken in a trial of Ad26.COV2.S vaccine versus placebo. The source of these receptors is a person aged 18 to 59 who received the Ad26.COV2.S COVID-19 vaccine or a placebo.

The V and J genes are TRBV24-1 and TRBJ2-3; D remains unclear. V was trimmed by 0 bases and J by 2 bases, leaving 8 bases between them. This CDR3 contains 15 residues. From germline, CDR1 is KGHDR and CDR2 SFDVKD. CDR3 amino acids: CATSDLQWDTDTQYF. DNA for the CDR3: TGTGCCACCAGTGATTTGCAGTGGGACACAGATACGCAGTATTTT.

The table lists this clone with a few counts. The V call is TRBV7-9, the J call TRBJ2-7; possible D gene TRBD1, 6 bases. This CDR3 is built from 13 residues. V lost 2 bases, J lost 9 bases, and 14 bases lay in between. Germline V lookup: CDR1 SEHNR, CDR2 FQNEAQ (reference sequence). The CDR3 nucleotides are TGTGCCAGCAGCTTAACGGGACAAGCGCGGCAGTACTTC. Translated, it gives CASSLTGQARQYF.

V gene TRBV6-5 combines with J gene TRBJ2-7; 8 positions match TRBD1. V was clipped by 6 bases and J by 3 bases; unmatched bases: 10. The CDR3 consists of 15 residues. Germline CDR1 and CDR2: MNHEY and SVGAGI. The chain's CDR3 is CASRPTTGDIYEQYF. CDR3 bases: TGTGCCAGCAGGCCCACGACAGGGGATATCTACGAGCAGTACTTC.

The chain recombines TRBV7-3 with TRBJ1-6, with a tentative D call TRBD1 (5 bases). Trimming stripped 2 bases from V and 7 bases from J, with 9 bases between. This CDR3 region has 14 residues. Germline V lookup: CDR1 SGHTA, CDR2 FQGTGA. Here the CDR3 DNA reads TGTGCCAGCAGCTTAGACAGCGTAAATTCACCCCTCCACTTT. As protein: CASSLDSVNSPLHF.

This clone was observed once. The rearrangement joins TRBV15 to TRBJ2-2, with unresolved D. Germline values: CDR1 LNHNV, CDR2 YYDKDF (reference sequence). This CDR3 contains 16 residues. V gave up 4 bases and J gave up 3 bases, with 15 bases separating them. The CDR3, as DNA: TGTGCCACCAGCAACCCAAGCTGGGCGGACACCGGGGAGCTGTTTTTT. Its translation is CATSNPSWADTGELFF.

V and J are TRBV18 and TRBJ1-3, with a weak D call TRBD1 (5 bases). Trimming shortened V by 2 bases and J by 5 bases, and 13 bases separated the two germline ends. The length of the CDR3 is 15 residues. Germline CDR1 is KGHSH and CDR2 is LQKENI. CDR3 in amino acids: CASSPYEGTRNTIYF. CDR3 nucleotide sequence: TGTGCCAGCTCACCATACGAGGGGACCCGAAACACCATATATTTT.

The CDR3: CASSVDREEGYTF. The CDR3 DNA reads TGTGCCAGCAGCGTCGACAGGGAAGAGGGCTACACCTTC. The V gene is TRBV6-5, the J gene TRBJ1-2; the match to TRBD1 covers 7 bases. There are 13 residues in the CDR3. V lost 6 bases and J lost 8; bases outside the gene matches: 9. Per germline, CDR1 MNHEY and CDR2 SVGAGI.

The rearrangement joins TRBV18 to TRBJ1-2; 8 bases line up with TRBD1. Trimming removed 2 bases from V and 5 bases from J; junction bases left unmatched: 10. Looked up from germline, CDR1 is KGHSH and CDR2 is LQKENI. This CDR3 has 16 amino acids. The CDR3 coding sequence is TGTGCCAGCTCACCAGAAAGCGGAGGACAGGGTTATGGCTACACCTTC. Translated: CASSPESGGQGYGYTF.

The chain combines TRBV7-2 with TRBJ1-6, with D tentatively TRBD1 (6 bases). This CDR3 contains 17 residues. The germline CDR1 and CDR2 sequences are SGHTA and FQGNSA. V was clipped by 2 bases and J by 10 bases, with 21 bases between them. CDR3 DNA sequence: TGTGCCAGCAGCTTAAAACCCCTAGGGGGGAATTTCTCACCCCTCCACTTT. Translating gives CASSLKPLGGNFSPLHF. Variable domain in full (rest from reference TRBV7-2 and TRBJ1-6): GAGVSQSPSNKVTEKGKDVELRCDPISGHTALYWYRQSLGQGLEFLIYFQGNSAPDKSGLPSDRFSAERTGGSVSTLTIQRTQQEDSAVYLCASSLKPLGGNFSPLHFGNGTRLTVT.

The rearrangement links TRBV18 to TRBJ1-1; 7 bases are shared with TRBD1. Per the germline V gene, CDR1 is KGHSH and CDR2 is LQKENI. V gave up 2 bases and J gave up 5 bases; unmatched junction bases: 11. This CDR3 is built from 16 residues. CDR3 bases: TGTGCCAGCTCACCAAAGGTCCTTGGACAGGCAACTGAAGCTTTCTTT. Translated, it gives CASSPKVLGQATEAFF. The full variable domain, with the rest looked up from reference TRBV18 and TRBJ1-1, is NAGVMQNPRHLVRRRGQEARLRCSPMKGHSHVYWYRQLPEEGLKFMVYLQKENIIDESGMPKERFSAEFPKEGPSILRIQQVVRGDSAAYFCASSPKVLGQATEAFFGQGTRLTVV.